This is a list of T cell receptor beta chains from one sample in a study of shared clonotypes between healthy human individuals. Assay used: immunoSEQ multiplex PCR; TCRdb lists only in-frame clones, some missing. The table includes around 2,000,000 clones, around 95% detected once. Input material: naive CD4+ T cells sorted from blood. The receptors shown here come from a man younger than 30 in good health. The CDR3 runs from the conserved cysteine through the conserved F or W. The D gene is left open where the match is weak. Size is omitted from some rows. Given values are once, few, many or a class for expanded clones.

V gene	clone size	J gene	D gene	CDR3 DNA	CDR3 protein
TRBV28	NA	TRBJ2-7	TRBD1	TGTGCCAGCAGTCAAGCAGGACAGGAGTCCTACGAGCAGTACTTC	CASSQAGQESYEQYF
TRBV18	once	TRBJ1-1	NA	TGTGCCAGCTCTGAAAGTTGGAGTCAGATGAACACTGAAGCTTTCTTT	CASSESWSQMNTEAFF
TRBV18	once	TRBJ2-3	NA	TGTGCCAGCTCTCGACCCGGGACCTACACAGATACGCAGTATTTT	CASSRPGTYTDTQYF
TRBV4-1	NA	TRBJ2-5	TRBD2	TGCGCCAGCAGCCAACTTCGGGAGGGAATAGAAGAGACCCAGTACTTC	CASSQLREGIEETQYF
TRBV10-2	NA	TRBJ2-5	TRBD1	TGCGCCAGCAGTGAGCCTAGACAGGGGGCGGGAGAGACCCAGTACTTC	CASSEPRQGAGETQYF
TRBV7-2	NA	TRBJ1-5	NA	TGTGCCAGCAGCTTAGTGGGGGCTAGCAATCAGCCCCAGCATTTT	CASSLVGASNQPQHF
TRBV5-4	NA	TRBJ2-5	TRBD2	TGTGCCAGCAGCTTGTACGGACTAGCGGGGCAAGAGACCCAGTACTTC	CASSLYGLAGQETQYF
TRBV4-1	NA	TRBJ1-5	TRBD1	TGCGCCAGCAGCCTCCGACCCGGGACAGGGAAGCGAAGCAATCAGCCCCAGCATTTT	CASSLRPGTGKRSNQPQHF
TRBV7-4	NA	TRBJ1-5	TRBD1	TGTGCCAGCAGCGGCGACAGGGGGGATCCGTATAGCAATCAGCCCCAGCATTTT	CASSGDRGDPYSNQPQHF
TRBV9	once	TRBJ2-5	NA	TGTGCCAGCAGCGAAGGGGGAGAGACCCAGTACTTC	CASSEGGETQYF
TRBV5-1	NA	TRBJ2-3	NA	TGCGCCAGCAGCCTGACCGGAGATACGCAGTATTTT	CASSLTGDTQYF
TRBV4-1	NA	TRBJ2-2	NA	TGCGCCAGCAGCCACCCGGGAGCAGCCACCGGGGAGCTGTTTTTT	CASSHPGAATGELFF
TRBV10-3	NA	TRBJ2-2	TRBD1	TGTGCCATCAGTGAGCTGGGGACAGGGAACACCGGGGAGCTGTTTTTT	CAISELGTGNTGELFF
TRBV9	NA	TRBJ2-2	NA	TGTGCCAGCAGCCTAGATCGGTACACCGGGGAGCTGTTTTTT	CASSLDRYTGELFF
TRBV6-1	NA	TRBJ2-5	NA	TGTGCCAGCAGTGAATACCCCCGAGGGCCCCGCCAAGAGACCCAGTACTTC	CASSEYPRGPRQETQYF
TRBV28	NA	TRBJ1-1	TRBD1	TGTGCCAGCACCTACAGGGGCACTGAAGCTTTCTTT	CASTYRGTEAFF
TRBV19	NA	TRBJ1-5	TRBD1	TGTGCCAGTAGTGCGAACAGGGGGCGCGAAGTGAATCAGCCCCAGCATTTT	CASSANRGREVNQPQHF
TRBV27	once	TRBJ1-4	TRBD1	TGTGCCAGCAGAGGGGGAAACGCAGGGGGTTTTGAAAAACTGTTTTTT	CASRGGNAGGFEKLFF
TRBV6-1	once	TRBJ1-1	NA	TGTGCCAGCAGCATTAAGGGGAACACTGAAGCTTTCTTT	CASSIKGNTEAFF
TRBV2	NA	TRBJ2-1	NA	TGTGCCAGCAGTGAATTGGCGGGGTGGATTGATGAGCAGTTCTTC	CASSELAGWIDEQFF
TRBV27	NA	TRBJ1-2	TRBD1	TGTGCCAGCAGTCCCGCCGATACAGGGGGCGTTATCAATGGCTACACCTTC	CASSPADTGGVINGYTF
TRBV5-1	NA	TRBJ1-3	TRBD1	TGCGCCAGCAGAACAGGGGATAACACCATATATTTT	CASRTGDNTIYF
TRBV9	NA	TRBJ2-5	TRBD1	TGTGCCAGCAGCACCCGGGACAGTGACCTCCTAGAGACCCAGTACTTC	CASSTRDSDLLETQYF
TRBV6-6	NA	TRBJ2-3	TRBD2	TGTGCCAGCAGTCAGGGAGGACTAGCGGGAGTCGCTACGCAGTATTTT	CASSQGGLAGVATQYF
TRBV25-1	NA	TRBJ2-2	NA	TGTGCCAGCAGTGGCGCCAACACCGGGGAGCTGTTTTTT	CASSGANTGELFF
TRBV29-1	few	TRBJ1-5	NA	TGCAGCGTTGAGGTTGAGCTTAATCAGCCCCAGCATTTT	CSVEVELNQPQHF
TRBV30	NA	TRBJ1-2	TRBD1	TGTGCCTGGAGTATAGGACAGGGCGGTGGCTACACCTTC	CAWSIGQGGGYTF
TRBV5-6	once	TRBJ1-1	NA	TGTGCCAGCAGCTTGGGGCACAAAAACACTGAAGCTTTCTTT	CASSLGHKNTEAFF
TRBV6-1	NA	TRBJ1-6	TRBD1	TGTGCCAGCAGTGGGACGGACAGGGTGGACAATTCACCCCTCCACTTT	CASSGTDRVDNSPLHF
TRBV5-1	NA	TRBJ2-5	NA	TGCGCCAGCAGCTTGCCGGGACGTGGTGAAGAGACCCAGTACTTC	CASSLPGRGEETQYF
TRBV2	NA	TRBJ1-5	NA	TGTGCCAGCAGTGAAGAGTATAAGGGAAATCAGCCCCAGCATTTT	CASSEEYKGNQPQHF
TRBV6-5	NA	TRBJ1-1	NA	TGTGCCAGCAGGCGAAACACTGAAGCTTTCTTT	CASRRNTEAFF
TRBV28	NA	TRBJ1-5	TRBD1	TGTGCCAGCAGTCCGGGGGACAGGCCAAATCAGCCCCAGCATTTT	CASSPGDRPNQPQHF
TRBV5-1	NA	TRBJ1-1	NA	TGCGCCAGCAGCTTGGGGGCAATCAATGAAGCTTTCTTT	CASSLGAINEAFF
TRBV11-2	NA	TRBJ2-1	NA	TGTGCCAGCAGCTTATCTAGGAATGAGCAGTTCTTC	CASSLSRNEQFF
TRBV13	NA	TRBJ2-1	TRBD2	TGTGCCAGCAGCTTTTCGGGACTAGCGGGAGGGAATGAGCAGTTCTTC	CASSFSGLAGGNEQFF
TRBV10-1	NA	TRBJ1-2	TRBD1	TGCGCCAGCAGTGAGCGACAGGGGAATATAAGGATCTATGGCTACACCTTC	CASSERQGNIRIYGYTF
TRBV12-5	NA	TRBJ2-7	TRBD2	TGTGCTAGCGATGGACTAGCGGGGGCCTACGAGCAGTACTTC	CASDGLAGAYEQYF
TRBV4-2	NA	TRBJ2-3	NA	TGTGCCAGCAGCCAAGATAGCAGCACAGATACGCAGTATTTT	CASSQDSSTDTQYF
TRBV6-5	NA	TRBJ2-5	NA	TGTGCCAGCAGTTACTCGATGGGCGTAGGGGGGGAGACCCAGTACTTC	CASSYSMGVGGETQYF
TRBV18	NA	TRBJ1-2	TRBD1	TGTGCCAGCTCACCGGTAGACAGGGGTTCGGGCGGCTACACCTTC	CASSPVDRGSGGYTF
TRBV18	NA	TRBJ2-5	NA	TGTGCCAGCTCACCACCCACGTGGGAGACCCAGTACTTC	CASSPPTWETQYF
TRBV4-1	once	TRBJ1-5	TRBD1	TGCGCCAGCAGCCAGGCTGACAGGGACAGCCAGCCCCAGCATTTT	CASSQADRDSQPQHF
TRBV30	NA	TRBJ1-1	TRBD1	TGTGCCTGGAGGCTAGGTACAGGGGGATATACTGAAGCTTTCTTT	CAWRLGTGGYTEAFF
TRBV2	once	TRBJ2-2	TRBD2	TGTGCCAGCACGAACATTCGGGCTAGCGGGAGAGTCGGGGAGCTGTTTTTT	CASTNIRASGRVGELFF
TRBV18	NA	TRBJ1-5	TRBD1	TGTGCCAGCTCACTAGACAGGGCTCCTAACAATCAGCCCCAGCATTTT	CASSLDRAPNNQPQHF
TRBV28	NA	TRBJ2-1	TRBD2	TGTGCCAGCAGACCCGACCCTAGCGGGGGCTCTTACAATGAGCAGTTCTTC	CASRPDPSGGSYNEQFF
TRBV19	once	TRBJ2-6	NA	TGTGCCAGTATGGTGGGGGGCTCTGGGGCCAACGTCCTGACTTTC	CASMVGGSGANVLTF
TRBV6-6	NA	TRBJ1-1	NA	TGTGCCAGCAGCCACTCTCCGGGACGCCCGAACACTGAAGCTTTCTTT	CASSHSPGRPNTEAFF
TRBV7-2	NA	TRBJ1-1	TRBD1	TGTGCCAGCAGCTTCCGCAGGGGGCTTGAAGCTTTCTTT	CASSFRRGLEAFF
TRBV2	NA	TRBJ1-1	TRBD1	TGTGCCAGCAGGAGAGACAGGGTTTCTGAAGCTTTCTTT	CASRRDRVSEAFF
TRBV5-1	NA	TRBJ2-1	NA	TGCGCCAGCAGCCCACTTACAGGTTCTGAGCAGTTCTTC	CASSPLTGSEQFF
TRBV5-4	NA	TRBJ2-1	TRBD2	TGTGCCAGCAGCTTTTTTAGCGGGAGTTTCTACAATGAGCAGTTCTTC	CASSFFSGSFYNEQFF
TRBV2	NA	TRBJ2-5	TRBD2	TGTGCCAGCCGCCCTGCGGGGGGGCGGGAGACCCAGTACTTC	CASRPAGGRETQYF
TRBV7-2	NA	TRBJ2-7	NA	TGTGCCAGCTCGCTACCAGGTTCCTACGAGCAGTACTTC	CASSLPGSYEQYF
TRBV5-1	NA	TRBJ1-2	TRBD1	TGCGCCAGCAGACCTCCGGGACAGGGGGCAGGCTGGAACTATGGCTACACCTTC	CASRPPGQGAGWNYGYTF
TRBV23-1	NA	TRBJ2-7	NA	TGCGCCAGCAGTGAATTACCCCATGGGGAGCAGTACTTC	CASSELPHGEQYF